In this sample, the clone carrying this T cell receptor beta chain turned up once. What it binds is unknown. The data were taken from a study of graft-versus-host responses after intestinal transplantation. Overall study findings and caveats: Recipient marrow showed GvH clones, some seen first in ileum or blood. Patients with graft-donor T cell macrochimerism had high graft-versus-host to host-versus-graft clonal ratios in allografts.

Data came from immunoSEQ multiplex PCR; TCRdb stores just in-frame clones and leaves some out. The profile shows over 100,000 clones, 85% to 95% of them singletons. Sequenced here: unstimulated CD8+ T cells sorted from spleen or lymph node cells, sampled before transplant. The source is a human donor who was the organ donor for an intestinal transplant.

CDR3 in DNA: TGTGCCAGCAGTGACATGGAGGGGACAGGGACGGCTTATAGCAATCAGCCCCAGCATTTT. Its translation: CASSDMEGTGTAYSNQPQHF. The chain combines TRBV2 with TRBJ1-5, with 9 bases lining up with TRBD1. Germline V CDR1 and CDR2: SNHLY, FYNNEI. The CDR3 runs 20 residues. Unmatched junction bases numbered 15, after V lost 3 bases and J lost 0 bases.